This T cell receptor (beta chain) derives from a study of beta chain features in type 1 diabetes. Study findings and constraints: HLA influence on TCRB rearrangement stayed unresolved here.

Of the isolated RNA, all was reverse transcribed, and so the sequenced material was expressed TCRB transcripts. Using immunoSEQ multiplex PCR, the repertoire was profiled, and TCRdb retains in-frame clones only, with some absent. The sample lists about 620,000 clones; about a sixth were seen once. Points on this clone: Its specificity is not known.

CDR3 length: 16 amino acids. V shed 4 bases and J 5 bases; nucleotides not matched to a gene: 11. Germline V gene sequence: CDR1 SGHTA, CDR2 FQGTGA. The chain uses TRBV7-3 and TRBJ2-5; 9 bases match TRBD1. The sequence was collected from a man aged 18 to 29 in good health. Sequencing was done on a sample of naive CD4+ T cells from blood. This CDR3 is CASSSQIQGALETQYF. CDR3 coding DNA: TGTGCCAGCAGCTCACAAATACAGGGGGCGCTGGAGACCCAGTACTTC. The whole variable domain, filled in from reference TRBV7-3 and TRBJ2-5, reads GAGVSQTPSNKVTEKGKYVELRCDPISGHTALYWYRQSLGQGPEFLIYFQGTGAADDSGLPNDRFFAVRPEGSVSTLKIQRTERGDSAVYLCASSSQIQGALETQYFGPGTRLLVL.